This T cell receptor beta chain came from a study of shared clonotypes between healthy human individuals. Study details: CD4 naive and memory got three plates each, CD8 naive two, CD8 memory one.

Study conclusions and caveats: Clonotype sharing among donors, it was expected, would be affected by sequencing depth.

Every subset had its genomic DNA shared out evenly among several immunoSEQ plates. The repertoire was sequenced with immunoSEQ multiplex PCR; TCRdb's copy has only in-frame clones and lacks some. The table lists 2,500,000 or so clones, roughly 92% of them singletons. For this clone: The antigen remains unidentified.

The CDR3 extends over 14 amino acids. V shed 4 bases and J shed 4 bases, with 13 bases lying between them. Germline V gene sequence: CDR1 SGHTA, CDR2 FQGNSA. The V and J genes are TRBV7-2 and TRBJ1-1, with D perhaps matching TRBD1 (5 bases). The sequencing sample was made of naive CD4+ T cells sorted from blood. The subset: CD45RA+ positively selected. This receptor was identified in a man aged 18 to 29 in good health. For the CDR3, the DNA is TGTGCCAGCAGCTCCCCGGGGGGGGGCACTGAAGCTTTCTTT. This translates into CASSSPGGGTEAFF.